Given below is one TCR beta chain in context. Antigen unknown. Germline-derived CDR1 and CDR2 are SGHRS and YFSETQ. This CDR3 region has 16 residues. V shed 4 bases and J shed 9 bases, with 25 bases lying between them. Here immunoSEQ multiplex PCR was the method, and the copy in TCRdb shows in-frame clones only, minus some. The sample lists roughly 90,000 clones; around 81% were seen once. Time point given: blood 4 weeks post-SBRT, at nephrectomy. Treatment meaning: 15 Gy SBRT to primary tumor, nephrectomy 4 weeks later. This record belongs to a study of radiation and T cells in renal cell carcinoma. Study conclusions and caveats: Without pretreatment biopsies, baseline tumor clonotype presence was undetermined.

This receptor was taken from a middle-aged man with renal cell carcinoma. The sequences come from blood, collected from a patient whose treatment included radiotherapy and nephrectomy. The V and J genes are TRBV5-1 and TRBJ2-5; D ambiguous. CDR3 sequence reads: CASSLTSGARVFAQYF. The CDR3 DNA reads as TGCGCCAGCAGCCTTACTTCGGGCGCTAGGGTCTTCGCCCAGTACTTC.